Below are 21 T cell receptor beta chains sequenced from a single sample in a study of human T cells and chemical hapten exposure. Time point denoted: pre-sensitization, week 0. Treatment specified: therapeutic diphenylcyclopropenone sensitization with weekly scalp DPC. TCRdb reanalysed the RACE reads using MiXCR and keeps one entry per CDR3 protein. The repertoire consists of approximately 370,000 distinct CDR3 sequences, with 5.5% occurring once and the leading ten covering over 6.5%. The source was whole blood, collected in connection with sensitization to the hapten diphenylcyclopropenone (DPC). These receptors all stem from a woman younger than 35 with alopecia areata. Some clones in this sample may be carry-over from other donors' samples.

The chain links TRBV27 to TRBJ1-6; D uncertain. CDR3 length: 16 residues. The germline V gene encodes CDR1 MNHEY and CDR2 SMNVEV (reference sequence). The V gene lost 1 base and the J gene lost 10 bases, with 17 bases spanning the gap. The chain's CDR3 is CASSLWAGKSSSPLHF. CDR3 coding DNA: TGTGCCAGCAGTTTATGGGCGGGAAAGAGCAGCTCACCCCTCCACTTT.

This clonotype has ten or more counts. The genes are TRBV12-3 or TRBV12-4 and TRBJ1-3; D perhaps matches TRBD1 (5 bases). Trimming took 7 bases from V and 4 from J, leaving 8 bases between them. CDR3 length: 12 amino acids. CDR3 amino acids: CASIRDGNTIYF. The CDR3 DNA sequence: TGTGCCAGCATCAGGGACGGAAACACCATATATTTT.

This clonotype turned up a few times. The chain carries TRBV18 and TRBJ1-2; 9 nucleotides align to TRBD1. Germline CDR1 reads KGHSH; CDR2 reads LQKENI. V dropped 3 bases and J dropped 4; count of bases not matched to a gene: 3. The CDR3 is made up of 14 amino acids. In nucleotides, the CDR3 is TGTGCCAGCTCACCGACAGGGGGATCCTATGGCTACACCTTC. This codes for CASSPTGGSYGYTF.

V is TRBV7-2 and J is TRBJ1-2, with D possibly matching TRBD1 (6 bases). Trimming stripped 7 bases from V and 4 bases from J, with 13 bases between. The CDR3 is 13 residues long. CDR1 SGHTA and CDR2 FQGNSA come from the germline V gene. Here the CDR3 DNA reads TGTGCCAGCATCCAGGGGCAGGGCTATGGCTACACCTTC. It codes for CASIQGQGYGYTF.

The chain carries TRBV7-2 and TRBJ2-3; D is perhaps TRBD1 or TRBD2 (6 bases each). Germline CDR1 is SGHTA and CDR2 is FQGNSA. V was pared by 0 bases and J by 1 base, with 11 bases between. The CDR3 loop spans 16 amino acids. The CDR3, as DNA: TGTGCCAGCAGCTTAGCGGGGGGCGTTGGCACAGATACGCAGTATTTT. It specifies CASSLAGGVGTDTQYF.

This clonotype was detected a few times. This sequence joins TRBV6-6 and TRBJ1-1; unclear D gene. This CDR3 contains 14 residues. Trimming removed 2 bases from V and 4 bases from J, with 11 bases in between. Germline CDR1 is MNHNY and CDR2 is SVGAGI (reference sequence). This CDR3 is CASSYGRGPTEAFF. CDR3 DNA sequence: TGTGCCAGCAGTTACGGCCGCGGGCCCACTGAAGCTTTCTTT.

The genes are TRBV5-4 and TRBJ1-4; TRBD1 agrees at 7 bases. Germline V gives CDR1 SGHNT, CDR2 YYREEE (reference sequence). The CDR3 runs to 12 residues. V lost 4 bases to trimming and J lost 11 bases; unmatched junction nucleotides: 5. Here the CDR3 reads CASSLRQGKLFF. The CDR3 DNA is TGTGCCAGCAGCCTAAGACAGGGTAAACTGTTTTTT.

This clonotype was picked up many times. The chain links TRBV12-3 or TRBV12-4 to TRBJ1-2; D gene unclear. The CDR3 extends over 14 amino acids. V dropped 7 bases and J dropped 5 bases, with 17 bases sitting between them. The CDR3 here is CASTPGLWVYGYTF. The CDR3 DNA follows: TGTGCCAGCACCCCCGGCCTGTGGGTTTATGGCTACACCTTC.

In DNA form, the CDR3 reads TGTGCCAGCAGCTCCACAGGGGCAGAGACCCAGTACTTC. Translating gives CASSSTGAETQYF. The V and J genes are TRBV12-3 or TRBV12-4 and TRBJ2-5; 7 bases are a match to TRBD1. Germline trimming cut 6 bases from V and 4 bases from J; bases unmatched to any gene: 5. CDR3 length: 13 residues.

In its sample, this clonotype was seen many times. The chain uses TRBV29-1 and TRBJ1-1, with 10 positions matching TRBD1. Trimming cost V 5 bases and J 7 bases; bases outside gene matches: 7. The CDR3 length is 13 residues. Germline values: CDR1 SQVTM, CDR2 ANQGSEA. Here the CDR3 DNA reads TGCAGCGTTCAGGGACAGGGGCAGGGTGAAGCTTTCTTT. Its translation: CSVQGQGQGEAFF. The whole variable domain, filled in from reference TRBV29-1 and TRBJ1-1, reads SAVISQKPSRDICQRGTSLTIQCQVDSQVTMMFWYRQQPGQSLTLIATANQGSEATYESGFVIDKFPISRPNLTFSTLTVSNMSPEDSSIYLCSVQGQGQGEAFFGQGTRLTVV.

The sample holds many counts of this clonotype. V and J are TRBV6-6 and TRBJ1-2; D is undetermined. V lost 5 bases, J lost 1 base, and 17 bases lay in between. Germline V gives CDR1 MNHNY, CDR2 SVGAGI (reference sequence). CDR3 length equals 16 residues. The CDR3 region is CASSPHRKGINYGYTF. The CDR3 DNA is TGTGCCAGCAGTCCCCATCGAAAAGGGATTAACTATGGCTACACCTTC.

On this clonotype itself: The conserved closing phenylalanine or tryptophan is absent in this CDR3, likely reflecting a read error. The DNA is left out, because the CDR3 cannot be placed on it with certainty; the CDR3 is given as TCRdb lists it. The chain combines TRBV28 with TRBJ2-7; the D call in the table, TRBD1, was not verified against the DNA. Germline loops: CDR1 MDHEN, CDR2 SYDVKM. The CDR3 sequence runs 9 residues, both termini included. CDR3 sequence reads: CASSFPKGP.

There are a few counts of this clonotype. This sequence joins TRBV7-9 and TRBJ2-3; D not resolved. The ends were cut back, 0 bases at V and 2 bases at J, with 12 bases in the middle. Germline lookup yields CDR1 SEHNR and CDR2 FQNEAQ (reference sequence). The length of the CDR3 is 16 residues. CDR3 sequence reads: CASSLARTLPTDTQYF. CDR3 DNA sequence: TGTGCCAGCAGCTTAGCTAGGACGCTCCCCACAGATACGCAGTATTTT. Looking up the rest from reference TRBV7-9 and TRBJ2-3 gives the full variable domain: DTGVSQNPRHKITKRGQNVTFRCDPISEHNRLYWYRQTLGQGPEFLTYFQNEAQLEKSRLLSDRFSAERPKGSFSTLEIQRTEQGDSAMYLCASSLARTLPTDTQYFGPGTRLTVL.

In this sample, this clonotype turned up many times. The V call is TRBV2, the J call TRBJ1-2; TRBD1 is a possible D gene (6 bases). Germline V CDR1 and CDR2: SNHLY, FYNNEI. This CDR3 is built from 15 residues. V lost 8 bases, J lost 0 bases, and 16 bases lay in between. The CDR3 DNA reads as TGTGCCAGCGAAGTGGGGGCGACTCCTAACTATGGCTACACCTTC. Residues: CASEVGATPNYGYTF.

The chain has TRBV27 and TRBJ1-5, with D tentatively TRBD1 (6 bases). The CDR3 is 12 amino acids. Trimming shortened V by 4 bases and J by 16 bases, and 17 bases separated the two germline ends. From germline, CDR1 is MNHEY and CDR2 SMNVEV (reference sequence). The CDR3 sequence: CASSSQGNLVHF. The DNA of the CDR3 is TGTGCCAGCAGTTCTCAGGGGAATCTGGTACATTTT.

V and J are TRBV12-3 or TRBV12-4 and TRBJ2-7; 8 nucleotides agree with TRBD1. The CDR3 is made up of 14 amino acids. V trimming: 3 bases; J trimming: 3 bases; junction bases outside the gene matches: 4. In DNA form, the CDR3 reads TGTGCCAGCAGTTTGGCAGGGGGCCACTACGAGCAGTACTTC. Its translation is CASSLAGGHYEQYF.

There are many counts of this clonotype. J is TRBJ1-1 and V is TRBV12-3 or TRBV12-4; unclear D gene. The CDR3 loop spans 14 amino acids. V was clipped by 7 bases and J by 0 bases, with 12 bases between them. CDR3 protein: CASISSPMNTEAFF. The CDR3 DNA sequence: TGTGCCAGCATCTCCTCCCCGATGAACACTGAAGCTTTCTTT.

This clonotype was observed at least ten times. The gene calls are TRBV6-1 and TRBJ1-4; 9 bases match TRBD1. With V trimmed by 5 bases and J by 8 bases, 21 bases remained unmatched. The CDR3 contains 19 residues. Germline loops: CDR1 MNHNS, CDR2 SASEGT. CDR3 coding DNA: TGTGCCAGCAGTCCCGGGGGACAGGGTAATTTCGGGGCTTACGAAAAACTGTTTTTT. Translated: CASSPGGQGNFGAYEKLFF.

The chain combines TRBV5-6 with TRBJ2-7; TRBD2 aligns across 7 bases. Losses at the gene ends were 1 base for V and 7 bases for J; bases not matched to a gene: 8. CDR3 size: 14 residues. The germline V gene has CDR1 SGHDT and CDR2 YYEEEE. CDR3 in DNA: TGTGCCAGCAGCTTGCAGCGGGGAAGGGGAGAGCAGTACTTC. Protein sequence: CASSLQRGRGEQYF.

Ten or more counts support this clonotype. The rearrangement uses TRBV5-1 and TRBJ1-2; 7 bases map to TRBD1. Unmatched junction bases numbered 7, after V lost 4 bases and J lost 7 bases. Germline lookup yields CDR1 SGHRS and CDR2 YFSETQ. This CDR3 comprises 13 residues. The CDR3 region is CASSRDSFSGYTF. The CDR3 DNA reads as TGCGCCAGCAGCCGGGACAGCTTCTCTGGCTACACCTTC.

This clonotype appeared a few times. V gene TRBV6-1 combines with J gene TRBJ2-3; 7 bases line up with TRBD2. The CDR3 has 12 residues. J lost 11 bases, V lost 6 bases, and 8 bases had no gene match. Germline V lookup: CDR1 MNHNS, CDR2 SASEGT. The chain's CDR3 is CASRPPGGRQYF. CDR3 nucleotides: TGTGCCAGCAGGCCTCCGGGAGGTAGGCAGTATTTT.